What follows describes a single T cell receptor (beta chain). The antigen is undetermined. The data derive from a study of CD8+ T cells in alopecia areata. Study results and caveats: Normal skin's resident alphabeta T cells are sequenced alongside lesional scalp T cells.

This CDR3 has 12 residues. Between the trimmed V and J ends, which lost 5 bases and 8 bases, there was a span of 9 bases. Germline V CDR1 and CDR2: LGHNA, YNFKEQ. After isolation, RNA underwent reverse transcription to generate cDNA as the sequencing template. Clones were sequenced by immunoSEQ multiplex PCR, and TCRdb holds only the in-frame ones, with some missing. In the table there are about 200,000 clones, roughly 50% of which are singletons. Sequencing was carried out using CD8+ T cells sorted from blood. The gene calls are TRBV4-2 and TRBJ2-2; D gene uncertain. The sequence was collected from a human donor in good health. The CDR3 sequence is CASSLGGGELFF. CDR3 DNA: TGTGCCAGCAGCTTGGGTGGGGGGGAGCTGTTTTTT.